The present T cell receptor (beta chain) was sequenced within a study of control samples from healthy donors and cancer patients. The CDR3 loop spans 14 amino acids. V lost 5 bases to trimming and J lost 4 bases, with 12 bases between them. The V gene's germline CDR1 is MNHEY and CDR2 SMNVEV (reference sequence). The data were produced by immunoSEQ multiplex PCR, yet TCRdb's version contains in-frame clones alone and is incomplete. The sample holds roughly 100,000 clones, around 89% seen once. The rearrangement links TRBV27 to TRBJ1-5; a weak D match, TRBD1 (5 bases). This TCR came from a man between 60 and 75 years old with lung cancer. Sample: PBMCs. For the CDR3, the DNA is TGTGCCAGCAGTGGGGGAGGGAGGAATCAGCCCCAGCATTTT. This translates into CASSGGGRNQPQHF.